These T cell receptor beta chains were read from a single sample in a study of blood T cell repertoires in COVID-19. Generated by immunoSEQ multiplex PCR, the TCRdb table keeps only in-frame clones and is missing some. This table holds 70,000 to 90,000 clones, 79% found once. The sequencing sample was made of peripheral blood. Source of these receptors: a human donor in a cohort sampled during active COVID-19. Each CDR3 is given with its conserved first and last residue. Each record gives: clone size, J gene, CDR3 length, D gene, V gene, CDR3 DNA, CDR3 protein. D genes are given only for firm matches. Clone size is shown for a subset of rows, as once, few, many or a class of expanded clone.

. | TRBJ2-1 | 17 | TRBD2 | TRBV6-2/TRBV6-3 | TGTGCCAGCAGTTACTCCGGGACTAGCGGGAGGGCGGATGAGCAGTTCTTC | CASSYSGTSGRADEQFF
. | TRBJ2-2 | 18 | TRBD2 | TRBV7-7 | TGTGCTAGCAGCTCCGGACTAGCGGGAGTGGAGAACACCGGGGAGCTGTTTTTT | CASSSGLAGVENTGELFF
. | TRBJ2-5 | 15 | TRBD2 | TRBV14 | TGTGCCAGCAGCCGAACTAGCGGAGGACCTGAGACCCAGTACTTC | CASSRTSGGPETQYF
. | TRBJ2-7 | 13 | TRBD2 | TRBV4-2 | TGTGCCAGCAGCCAAGGCGGGAGTTACGAGCAGTACTTC | CASSQGGSYEQYF
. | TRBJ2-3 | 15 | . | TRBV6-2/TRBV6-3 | TGTGCCAGCAGTCTACCACAGGGAATCACAGATACGCAGTATTTT | CASSLPQGITDTQYF
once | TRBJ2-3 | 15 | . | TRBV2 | TGTGCCAGCAGTGACAACCCGGGAGTAAGGGATACGCAGTATTTT | CASSDNPGVRDTQYF
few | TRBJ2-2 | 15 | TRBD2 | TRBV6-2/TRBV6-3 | TGTGCCAGCAGCACCTGGCGGGAGTCCCCCGGGGAGCTGTTTTTT | CASSTWRESPGELFF
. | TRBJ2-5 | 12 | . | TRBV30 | TGTGCCTGGACATCGGGGTCCGAGACCCAGTACTTC | CAWTSGSETQYF
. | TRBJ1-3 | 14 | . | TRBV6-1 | TGTGCCAGCAGTGAATTGGCGGCTGGAAACACCATATATTTT | CASSELAAGNTIYF
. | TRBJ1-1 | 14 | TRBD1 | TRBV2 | TGTGCCAGCACTACGACAGGGGGAGGAACTGAAGCTTTCTTT | CASTTTGGGTEAFF
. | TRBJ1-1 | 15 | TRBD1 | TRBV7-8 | TGTGCCAGCAGACACCAGACAGGGACCAACACTGAAGCTTTCTTT | CASRHQTGTNTEAFF
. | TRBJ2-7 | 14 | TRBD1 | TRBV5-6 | TGTGCCAGCAGCCCTCAGGGGGCGAAGGACGAGCAGTACTTC | CASSPQGAKDEQYF
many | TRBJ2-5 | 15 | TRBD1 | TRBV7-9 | TGTGCCAGCAGCCCTAACCCGACAGGGCGTGAGACCCAGTACTTC | CASSPNPTGRETQYF
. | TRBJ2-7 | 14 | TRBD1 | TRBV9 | TGTGCCAGCAGCGCTGACAGGGGAACCTACGAGCAGTACTTC | CASSADRGTYEQYF
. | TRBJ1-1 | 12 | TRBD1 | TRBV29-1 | TGCAGCGCTGGACAGGGGAACACTGAAGCTTTCTTT | CSAGQGNTEAFF
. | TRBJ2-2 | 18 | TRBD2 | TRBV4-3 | TGCGCCAGCAGCCAAGAGGTTACTAGCGGGGCCACCGCCGGGGAGCTGTTTTTT | CASSQEVTSGATAGELFF
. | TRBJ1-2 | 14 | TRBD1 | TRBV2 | TGTGCCAGCAGGGGACAGGAAAAGGCCTATGGCTACACCTTC | CASRGQEKAYGYTF
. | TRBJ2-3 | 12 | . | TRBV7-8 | TGTGCCAGCAGCTCACTAGGGGATACGCAGTATTTT | CASSSLGDTQYF
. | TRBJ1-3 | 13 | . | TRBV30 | TGTGCCTCTACGACAGTGGGAGGAAACACCATATATTTT | CASTTVGGNTIYF
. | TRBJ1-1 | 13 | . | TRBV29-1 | TGCAGCGTGGACAGAAGCCTAGAGACTGAAGCTTTCTTT | CSVDRSLETEAFF
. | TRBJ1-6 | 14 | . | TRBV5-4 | TGTGCCAGCAGCTTGGGGCGGCAAAATTCACCCCTCCACTTT | CASSLGRQNSPLHF
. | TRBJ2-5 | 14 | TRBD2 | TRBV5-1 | TGCGCCAGCAGCTTGGACCAGGGAGGGGAGACCCAGTACTTC | CASSLDQGGETQYF
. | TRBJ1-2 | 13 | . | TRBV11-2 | TGTGCCAGCAGCTTAGATCAGGGGTTCGGCTACACCTTC | CASSLDQGFGYTF
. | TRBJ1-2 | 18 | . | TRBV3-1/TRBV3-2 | TGTGCCAGCAGCCAAGGAGATTCGGCACAGGCGGTTACTTATGGCTACACCTTC | CASSQGDSAQAVTYGYTF
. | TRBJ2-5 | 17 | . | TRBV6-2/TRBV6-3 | TGTGCCAGCAGTTACTCGAAGTCGGCGGGCGCACAAGAGACCCAGTACTTC | CASSYSKSAGAQETQYF
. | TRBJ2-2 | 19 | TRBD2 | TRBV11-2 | TGTGCCAGCAGCCCCCCCGCCACCGCGGGAGGGCCAACGGCCGGGGAGCTGTTTTTT | CASSPPATAGGPTAGELFF